This T cell receptor (beta chain) was profiled in a study of T cell responses to AZD1222 COVID-19 vaccine. Repertoires were generated with immunoSEQ multiplex PCR, while TCRdb's copy carries only in-frame clones and drops some. Of some 87,000 clones listed, approximately 90% are singletons. Comments on this clone: Its antigen is currently unknown.

Trimming took 5 bases from V and 6 from J; bases not matched to a gene: 4. The length of the CDR3 is 12 residues. Germline CDR1 and CDR2: MNHEY and SVGAGI. Study-level points and caveats: Baseline seropositives among AZD1222 recipients totaled only six. Two AZD1222 doses significantly raised spike-specific TCR breadth and depth over controls. In a largely white British group with more females than males, clonal diversity was possibly underestimated. There were vaccine-associated CD4 TCRs across spike, dominant at 160-218 and 743-854.

The sequence derives from an adult in good health. The J gene is TRBJ2-7, the V gene TRBV6-5; 7 nucleotides align to TRBD1. Sequences were derived from peripheral blood, sampled on day 0 of AZD1222 vaccination. The CDR3 coding sequence is TGTGCCAGCAGTAGAGCAGGGGGCGAGCAGTACTTC. It translates to CASSRAGGEQYF.